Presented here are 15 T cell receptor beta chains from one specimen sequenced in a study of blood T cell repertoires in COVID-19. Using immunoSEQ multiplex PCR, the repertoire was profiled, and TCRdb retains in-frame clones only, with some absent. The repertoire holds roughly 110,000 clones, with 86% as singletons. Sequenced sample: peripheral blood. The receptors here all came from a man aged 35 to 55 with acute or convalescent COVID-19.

The CDR3 protein is CASSYGGAPNTGELFF. The DNA for the CDR3 is TGTGCCAGCAGTTACGGAGGAGCTCCGAACACCGGGGAGCTGTTTTTT. The chain has TRBV6-5 and TRBJ2-2, with a weak D call TRBD2 (5 bases). The CDR3 is 16 residues long. Germline V CDR1 and CDR2: MNHEY, SVGAGI. V lost 2 bases, J lost 0 bases, and 10 bases lay in between.

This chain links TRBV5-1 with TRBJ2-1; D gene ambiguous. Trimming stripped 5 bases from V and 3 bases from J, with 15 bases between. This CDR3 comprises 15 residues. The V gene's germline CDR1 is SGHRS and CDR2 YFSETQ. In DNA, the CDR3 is TGCGCCAGCAGTCCCAGGCCGGCCCTCTACAATGAGCAGTTCTTC. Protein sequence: CASSPRPALYNEQFF.

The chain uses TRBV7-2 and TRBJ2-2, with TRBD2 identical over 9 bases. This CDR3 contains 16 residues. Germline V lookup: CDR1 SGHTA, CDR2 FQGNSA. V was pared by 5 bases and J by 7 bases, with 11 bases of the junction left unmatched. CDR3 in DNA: TGTGCCAGCAGCCCGATCGCGCGGGGGGGTTACGGGGAGCTGTTTTTT. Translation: CASSPIARGGYGELFF.

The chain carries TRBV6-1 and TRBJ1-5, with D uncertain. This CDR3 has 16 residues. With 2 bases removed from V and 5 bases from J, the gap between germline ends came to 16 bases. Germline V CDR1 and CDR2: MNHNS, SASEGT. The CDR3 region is CASSEPRSSPYQPQHF. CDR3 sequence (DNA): TGTGCCAGCAGTGAACCTCGCAGTAGCCCATATCAGCCCCAGCATTTT.

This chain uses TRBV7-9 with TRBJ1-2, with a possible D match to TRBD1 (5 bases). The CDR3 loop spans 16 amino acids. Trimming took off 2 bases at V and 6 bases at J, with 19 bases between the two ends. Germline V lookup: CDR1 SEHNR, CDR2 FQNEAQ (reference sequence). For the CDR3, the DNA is TGTGCCAGCAGCTTATACGAGCAGGACAACTGGGATGGCTACACCTTC. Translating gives CASSLYEQDNWDGYTF.

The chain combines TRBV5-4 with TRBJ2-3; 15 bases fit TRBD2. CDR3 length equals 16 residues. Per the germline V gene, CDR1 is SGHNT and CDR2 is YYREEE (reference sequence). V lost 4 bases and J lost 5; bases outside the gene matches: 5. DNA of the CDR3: TGTGCCAGCAGCCCGGGACTAGCGGGAGGCGGAGATACGCAGTATTTT. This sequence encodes CASSPGLAGGGDTQYF.

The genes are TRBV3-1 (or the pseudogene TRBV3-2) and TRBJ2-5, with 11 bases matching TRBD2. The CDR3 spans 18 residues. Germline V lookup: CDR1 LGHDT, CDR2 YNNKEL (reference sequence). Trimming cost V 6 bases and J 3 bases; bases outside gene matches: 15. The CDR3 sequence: CASRQTGLAVGGEETQYF. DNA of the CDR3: TGTGCCAGCAGGCAAACGGGACTAGCGGTTGGGGGAGAAGAGACCCAGTACTTC.

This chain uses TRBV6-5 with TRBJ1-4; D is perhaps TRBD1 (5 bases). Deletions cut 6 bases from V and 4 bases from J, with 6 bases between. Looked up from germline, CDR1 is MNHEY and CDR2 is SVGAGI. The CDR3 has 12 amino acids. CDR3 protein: CASRQVNEKLFF. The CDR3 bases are TGTGCCAGCAGACAGGTTAATGAAAAACTGTTTTTT.

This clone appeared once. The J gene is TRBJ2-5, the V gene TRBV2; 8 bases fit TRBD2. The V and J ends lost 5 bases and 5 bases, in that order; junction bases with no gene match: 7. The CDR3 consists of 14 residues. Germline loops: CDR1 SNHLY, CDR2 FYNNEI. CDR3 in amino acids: CASSSGGARETQYF. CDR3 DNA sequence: TGTGCCAGCAGTTCCGGGGGGGCTCGGGAGACCCAGTACTTC.

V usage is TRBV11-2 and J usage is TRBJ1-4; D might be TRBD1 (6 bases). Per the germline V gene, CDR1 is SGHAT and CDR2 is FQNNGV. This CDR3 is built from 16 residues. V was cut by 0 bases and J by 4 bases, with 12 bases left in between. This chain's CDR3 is CASSLEGQRHNEKLFF. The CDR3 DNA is TGTGCCAGCAGCTTAGAAGGACAGAGACATAATGAAAAACTGTTTTTT.

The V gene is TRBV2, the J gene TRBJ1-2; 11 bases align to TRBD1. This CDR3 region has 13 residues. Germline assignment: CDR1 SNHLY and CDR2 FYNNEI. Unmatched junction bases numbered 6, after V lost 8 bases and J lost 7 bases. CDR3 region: CASGGGQGAGYTF. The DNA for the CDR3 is TGTGCCAGCGGGGGCGGACAGGGGGCTGGCTACACCTTC. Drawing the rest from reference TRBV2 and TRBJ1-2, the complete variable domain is EPEVTQTPSHQVTQMGQEVILRCVPISNHLYFYWYRQILGQKVEFLVSFYNNEISEKSEIFDDQFSVERPDGSNFTLKIRSTKLEDSAMYFCASGGGQGAGYTFGSGTRLTVV.

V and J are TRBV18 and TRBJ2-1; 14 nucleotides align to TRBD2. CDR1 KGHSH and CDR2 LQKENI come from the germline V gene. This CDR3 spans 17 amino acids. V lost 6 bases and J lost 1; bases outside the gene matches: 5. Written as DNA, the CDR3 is TGTGCCAGCTCCGAAAGACTAGCGGGAGGGTCCTACAATGAGCAGTTCTTC. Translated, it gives CASSERLAGGSYNEQFF.

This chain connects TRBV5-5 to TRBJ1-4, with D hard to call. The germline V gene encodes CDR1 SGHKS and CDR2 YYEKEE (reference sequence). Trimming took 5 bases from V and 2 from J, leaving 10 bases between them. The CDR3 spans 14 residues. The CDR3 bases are TGTGCCAGCAGGTTCGAGGGTACTAATGAAAAACTGTTTTTT. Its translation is CASRFEGTNEKLFF. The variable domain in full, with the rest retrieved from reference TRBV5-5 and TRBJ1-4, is DAGVTQSPTHLIKTRGQQVTLRCSPISGHKSVSWYQQVLGQGPQFIFQYYEKEERGRGNFPDRFSARQFPNYSSELNVNALLLGDSALYLCASRFEGTNEKLFFGSGTQLSVL.

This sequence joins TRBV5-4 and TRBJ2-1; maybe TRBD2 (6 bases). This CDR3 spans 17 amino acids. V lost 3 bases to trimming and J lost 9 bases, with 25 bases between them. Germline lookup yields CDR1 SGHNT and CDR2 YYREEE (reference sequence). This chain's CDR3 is CASSSRTGGAAGGEQFF. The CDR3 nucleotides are TGTGCCAGCAGCTCAAGGACGGGCGGGGCAGCCGGGGGTGAGCAGTTCTTC.

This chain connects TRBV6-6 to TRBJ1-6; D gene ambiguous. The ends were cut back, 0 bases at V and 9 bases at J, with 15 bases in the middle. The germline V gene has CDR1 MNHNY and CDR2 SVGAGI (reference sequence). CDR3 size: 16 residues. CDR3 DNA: TGTGCCAGCAGTTACTCGACGGGGAGAACCAGTTCACCCCTCCACTTT. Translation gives CASSYSTGRTSSPLHF.